The clone carrying this TCR beta chain was seen many times. No antigen is known for it. The sample is drawn from a study of T cells in Graves' hyperthyroidism and ophthalmopathy. RNA transcripts served as the template for amplifying TCR beta CDR3 regions. The HTBI primer set drove a first-round RT-PCR of the TCR CDR3. TCRdb independently ran MiXCR on the multiplex PCR reads; one entry per CDR3 protein. Of more than 500,000 distinct CDR3 sequences listed, 15% to 20% were seen once; the top ten hold approximately 30%. CDR3 length: 16 residues. CDR1 SEHNR and CDR2 FQNEAQ come from the germline V gene (reference sequence). V dropped 4 bases and J dropped 1; count of bases not matched to a gene: 10. Findings and limits, study-wide: Most clonotypes expanded in the thyroid (above 0.001) were also present in blood.

The source of this sequence is a woman aged 30 to 39 with Graves' ophthalmopathy. The sequencing input was blood. The chain employs TRBV7-9 and TRBJ2-7; 7 bases match TRBD1. The DNA for the CDR3 is TGTGCCAGCAGCTCTACTTCAGGCAGGGGGTCCTACGAGCAGTACTTC. It yields the protein CASSSTSGRGSYEQYF.